This TCR beta chain was obtained from a study of neurological immune-mediated disorders. With 10-nucleotide random UMIs, 5'RACE was used to make the cDNA. One entry per CDR3 protein results from TCRdb running MiXCR on the 5' RACE reads. The table lists some 50,000 distinct CDR3 sequences, over 15% of them singletons. The unsorted libraries were generated from a total of 2 million PBMCs, which had been stored in RNAlater at -80 C. This clonotype showed up many times. With 4 bases removed from V and 5 bases from J, the gap between germline ends came to 8 bases. The CDR3 is 11 residues long. Looked up from germline, CDR1 is SQVTM and CDR2 is ANQGSEA.

The material sequenced was PBMCs. The rearrangement uses TRBV29-1 and TRBJ2-5; D gene ambiguous. This sequence originates from a man aged 55 to 70 in good health. The CDR3 sequence is CSVGGGETQYF. Written as DNA, the CDR3 is TGCAGCGTTGGGGGTGGGGAGACCCAGTACTTC.